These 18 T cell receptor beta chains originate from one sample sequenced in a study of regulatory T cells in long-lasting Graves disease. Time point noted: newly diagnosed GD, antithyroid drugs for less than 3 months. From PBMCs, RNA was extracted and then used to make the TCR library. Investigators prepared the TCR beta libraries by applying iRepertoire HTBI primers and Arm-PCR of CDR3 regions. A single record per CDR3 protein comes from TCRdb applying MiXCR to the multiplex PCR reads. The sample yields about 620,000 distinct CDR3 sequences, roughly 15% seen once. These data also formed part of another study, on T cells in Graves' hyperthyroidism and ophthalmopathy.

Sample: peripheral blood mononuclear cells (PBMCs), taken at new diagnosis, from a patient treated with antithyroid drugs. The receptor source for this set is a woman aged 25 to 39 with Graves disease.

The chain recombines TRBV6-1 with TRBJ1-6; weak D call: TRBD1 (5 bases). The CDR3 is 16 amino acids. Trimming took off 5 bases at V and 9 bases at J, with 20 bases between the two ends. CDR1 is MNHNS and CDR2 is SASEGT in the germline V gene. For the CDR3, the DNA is TGTGCCAGCAGTCCGCGACGGGACCTCGGCGTTTCACCCCTCCACTTT. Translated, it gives CASSPRRDLGVSPLHF.

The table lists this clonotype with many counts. In DNA, the CDR3 is TGTGCCAGCAGCTTAGTTGGACAGGGGGCTGGAAACACCATATATTTT. Amino acid sequence: CASSLVGQGAGNTIYF. The chain is built from TRBV7-8 and TRBJ1-3, with TRBD1 identical over 10 bases. Unmatched junction bases numbered 2, after V lost 1 base and J lost 2 bases. The CDR3 is made up of 16 amino acids. Germline V gene data show CDR1 as SGHVS and CDR2 as FQNEAQ.

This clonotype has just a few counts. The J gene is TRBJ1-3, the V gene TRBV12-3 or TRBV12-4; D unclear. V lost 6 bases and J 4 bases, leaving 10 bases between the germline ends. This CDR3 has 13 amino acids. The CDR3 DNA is TGTGCCAGCAGCATAACGGAAGGAAACACCATATATTTT. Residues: CASSITEGNTIYF.

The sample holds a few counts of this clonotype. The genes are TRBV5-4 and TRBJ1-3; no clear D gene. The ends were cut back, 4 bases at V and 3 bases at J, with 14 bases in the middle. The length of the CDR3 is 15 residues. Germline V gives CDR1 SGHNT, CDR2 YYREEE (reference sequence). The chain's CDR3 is CASSPDRASGNTIYF. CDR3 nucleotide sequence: TGTGCCAGCAGCCCGGACCGAGCGAGTGGAAACACCATATATTTT.

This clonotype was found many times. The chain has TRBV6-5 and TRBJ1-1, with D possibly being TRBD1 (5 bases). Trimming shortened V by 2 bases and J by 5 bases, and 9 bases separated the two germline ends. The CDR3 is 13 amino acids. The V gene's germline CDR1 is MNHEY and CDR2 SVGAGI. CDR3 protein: CASSYPGLTEAFF. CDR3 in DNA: TGTGCCAGCAGTTACCCAGGGTTAACTGAAGCTTTCTTT.

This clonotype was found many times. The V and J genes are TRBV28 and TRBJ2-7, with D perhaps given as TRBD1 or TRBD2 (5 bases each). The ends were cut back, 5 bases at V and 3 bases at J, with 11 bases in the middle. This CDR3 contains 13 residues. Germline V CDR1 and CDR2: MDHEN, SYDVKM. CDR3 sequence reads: CASSLMGVYEQYF. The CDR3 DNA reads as TGTGCCAGCAGTCTTATGGGGGTCTACGAGCAGTACTTC.

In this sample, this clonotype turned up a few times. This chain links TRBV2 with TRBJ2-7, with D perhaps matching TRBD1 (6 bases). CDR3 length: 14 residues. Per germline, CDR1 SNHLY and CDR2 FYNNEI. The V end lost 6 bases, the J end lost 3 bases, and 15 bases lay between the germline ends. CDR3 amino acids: CASRGAGQIYEQYF. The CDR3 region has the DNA TGTGCCAGCAGGGGGGCCGGACAGATCTACGAGCAGTACTTC. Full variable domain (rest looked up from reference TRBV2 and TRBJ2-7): EPEVTQTPSHQVTQMGQEVILRCVPISNHLYFYWYRQILGQKVEFLVSFYNNEISEKSEIFDDQFSVERPDGSNFTLKIRSTKLEDSAMYFCASRGAGQIYEQYFGPGTRLTVT.

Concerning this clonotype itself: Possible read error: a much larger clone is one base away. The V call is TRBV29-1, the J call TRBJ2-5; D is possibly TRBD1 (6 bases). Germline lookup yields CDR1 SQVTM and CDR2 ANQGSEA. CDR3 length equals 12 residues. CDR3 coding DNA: TGCAGGGCACTTACAGGGCGGGAGACCCAGTACTTC. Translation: CRALTGRETQYF.

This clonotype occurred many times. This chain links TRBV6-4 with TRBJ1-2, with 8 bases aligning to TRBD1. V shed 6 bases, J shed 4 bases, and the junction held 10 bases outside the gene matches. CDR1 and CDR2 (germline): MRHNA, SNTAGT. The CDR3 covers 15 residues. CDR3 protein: CASSLDRGSGYGYTF. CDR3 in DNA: TGTGCCAGCAGCCTAGACAGGGGTAGCGGCTATGGCTACACCTTC.

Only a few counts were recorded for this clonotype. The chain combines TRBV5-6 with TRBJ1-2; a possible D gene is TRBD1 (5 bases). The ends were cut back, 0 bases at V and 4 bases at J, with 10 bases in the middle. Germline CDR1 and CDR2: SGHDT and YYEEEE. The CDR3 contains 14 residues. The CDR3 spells CASSLGTTAYGYTF. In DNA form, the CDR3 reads TGTGCCAGCAGCTTGGGGACAACGGCCTATGGCTACACCTTC.

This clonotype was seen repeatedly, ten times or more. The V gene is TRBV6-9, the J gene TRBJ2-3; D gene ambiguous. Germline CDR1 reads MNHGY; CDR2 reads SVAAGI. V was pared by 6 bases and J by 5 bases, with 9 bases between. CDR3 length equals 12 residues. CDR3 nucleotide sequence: TGTGCCAGCAGCTATGTTGGAGATACGCAGTATTTT. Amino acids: CASSYVGDTQYF.

CDR3 protein: CASTRILGANGYTF. CDR3 DNA sequence: TGTGCCAGCACCCGGATTTTGGGGGCGAATGGCTACACCTTC. The rearrangement links TRBV5-6 to TRBJ1-2; D is possibly TRBD1 (6 bases). Trimming shortened V by 6 bases and J by 6 bases, and 18 bases separated the two germline ends. The CDR3 length is 14 residues. CDR1 is SGHDT and CDR2 is YYEEEE in the germline V gene.

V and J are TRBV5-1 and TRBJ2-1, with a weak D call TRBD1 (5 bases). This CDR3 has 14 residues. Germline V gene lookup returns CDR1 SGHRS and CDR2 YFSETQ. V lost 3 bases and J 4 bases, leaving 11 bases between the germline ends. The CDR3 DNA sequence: TGCGCCAGCAGCTCTGACACAGGATACAATGAGCAGTTCTTC. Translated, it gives CASSSDTGYNEQFF.

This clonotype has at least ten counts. The CDR3 region is CASSPQALNTEAFF. The CDR3 DNA sequence: TGTGCCAGCAGCCCACAGGCTTTGAACACTGAAGCTTTCTTT. This rearrangement joins TRBV9 to TRBJ1-1; D possibly corresponds to TRBD1 (5 bases). V was clipped by 4 bases and J by 0 bases, with 10 bases between them. The CDR3 loop spans 14 amino acids. Germline V gene data show CDR1 as SGDLS and CDR2 as YYNGEE.

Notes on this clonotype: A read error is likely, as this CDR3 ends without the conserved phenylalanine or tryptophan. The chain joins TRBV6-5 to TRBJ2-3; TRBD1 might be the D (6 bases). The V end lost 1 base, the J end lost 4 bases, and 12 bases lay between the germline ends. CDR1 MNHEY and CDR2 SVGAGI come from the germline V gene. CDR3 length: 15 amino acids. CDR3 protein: CASSYYDRYPDTQYI. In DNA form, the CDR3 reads TGTGCCAGCAGTTACTATGACAGGTACCCAGATACGCAGTATATT.

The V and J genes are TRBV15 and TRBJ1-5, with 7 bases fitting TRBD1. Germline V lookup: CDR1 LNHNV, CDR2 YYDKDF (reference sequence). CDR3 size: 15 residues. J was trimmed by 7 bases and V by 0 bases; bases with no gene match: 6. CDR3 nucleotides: TGTGCCACCAGCAGAGATACAGGGGTTAAGCAGCCCCAGCATTTT. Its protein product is CATSRDTGVKQPQHF. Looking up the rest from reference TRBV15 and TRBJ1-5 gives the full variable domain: DAMVIQNPRYQVTQFGKPVTLSCSQTLNHNVMYWYQQKSSQAPKLLFHYYDKDFNNEADTPDNFQSRRPNTSFCFLDIRSPGLGDTAMYLCATSRDTGVKQPQHFGDGTRLSIL.

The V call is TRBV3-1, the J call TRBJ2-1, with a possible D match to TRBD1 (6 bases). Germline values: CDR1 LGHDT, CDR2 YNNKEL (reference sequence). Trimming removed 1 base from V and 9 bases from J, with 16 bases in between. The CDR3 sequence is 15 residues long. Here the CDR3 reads CASSQGAGQLLEQFF. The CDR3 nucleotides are TGTGCCAGCAGCCAAGGGGCTGGACAGTTGCTTGAGCAGTTCTTC.

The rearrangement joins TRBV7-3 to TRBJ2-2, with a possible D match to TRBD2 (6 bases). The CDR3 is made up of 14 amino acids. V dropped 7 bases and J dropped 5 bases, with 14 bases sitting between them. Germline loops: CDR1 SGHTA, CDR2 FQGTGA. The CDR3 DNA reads TGTGCCAGCAAAAGTTCCGGGGGTACCGGGGAGCTGTTTTTT. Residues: CASKSSGGTGELFF.